This T cell receptor (beta chain) was recovered during a study of graft-versus-host responses after intestinal transplantation. Libraries were prepared by immunoSEQ multiplex PCR; TCRdb keeps only in-frame clonotypes and omits some of them. This sample has under 90,000 clones, with about 91% found just once. Broader study findings: GvH clone levels peaked in circulation, and this peak was associated with early post-transplant HvG declines. Individuals carrying graft-donor T cell macrochimerism showed high graft-versus-host to host-versus-graft clonal ratios in allografts.

Trimming took 0 bases from V and 15 from J, leaving 14 bases between them. Per germline, CDR1 GTSNPN and CDR2 SVGIG (reference sequence). There are 12 residues in the CDR3. In the case of this clone: Antigen specificity is unknown.

The specimen was unstimulated CD4+ T cells sorted from spleen or lymph node cells, collected before transplant. This chain links TRBV30 with TRBJ2-2, with a tentative D call TRBD2 (6 bases). This receptor was identified in a human donor who was the organ donor for an intestinal transplant. The CDR3 sequence: CAWSVAGGGLFF. CDR3 nucleotides: TGTGCCTGGAGTGTCGCTGGAGGAGGGTTGTTTTTT.